This T cell receptor beta chain was profiled in a study of blood T cell repertoires in COVID-19. The wider study: Acute-phase and convalescent COVID-19 samples originated in the United States, Italy and Spain. PBMCs, B-cell-depleted T cells, or T cells provided the cDNA or gDNA that made up the material.

Original processing notes: The assay estimated nucleated cells by amplifying reference gene primers. Sequenced by immunoSEQ multiplex PCR; TCRdb stores in-frame clones only, minus some. That table supplies the V and J calls and clone size; D and trimming were determined from the DNA. The sample gives about 150,000 clones, 82% of which show up once; approximately 16% is in the top ten. With 3 bases clipped from V and 9 bases from J, the junction kept 14 bases outside the gene matches. The CDR3 totals 16 residues. Germline V gives CDR1 LGHNT, CDR2 FRNRAP. This clone was observed once. Sequencing was done on a sample of peripheral blood. This TCR was sampled from a human donor with acute or convalescent COVID-19. The donor label of this sample is uncertain. The V gene is TRBV12-5, the J gene TRBJ2-1; the match to TRBD1 covers 7 bases. The CDR3 sequence is CASGLADLRQGTEQFF. In nucleotides, the CDR3 is TGTGCTAGTGGTTTAGCCGACCTAAGACAGGGCACTGAGCAGTTCTTC.